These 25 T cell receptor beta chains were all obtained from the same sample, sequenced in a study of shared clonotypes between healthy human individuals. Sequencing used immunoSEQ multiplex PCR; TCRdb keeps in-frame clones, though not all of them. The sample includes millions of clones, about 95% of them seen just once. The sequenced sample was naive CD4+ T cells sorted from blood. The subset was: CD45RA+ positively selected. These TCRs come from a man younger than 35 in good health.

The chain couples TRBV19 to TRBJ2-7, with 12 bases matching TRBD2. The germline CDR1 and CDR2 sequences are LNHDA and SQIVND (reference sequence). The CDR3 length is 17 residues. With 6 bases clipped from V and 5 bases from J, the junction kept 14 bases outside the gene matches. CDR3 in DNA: TGTGCCAGTAGCACCCAGCGGCTAGCGGGAGGGCTCAACGAGCAGTACTTC. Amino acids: CASSTQRLAGGLNEQYF.

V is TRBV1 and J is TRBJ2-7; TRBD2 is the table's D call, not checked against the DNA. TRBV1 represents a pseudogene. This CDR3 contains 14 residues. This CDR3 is CTSVTGTSCPEQYF. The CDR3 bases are TGCACCAGCGTAACCGGGACTAGCTGCCCCGAGCAGTACTTC.

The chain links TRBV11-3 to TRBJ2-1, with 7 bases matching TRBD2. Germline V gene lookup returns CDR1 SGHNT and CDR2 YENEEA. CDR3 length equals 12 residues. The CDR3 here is CDWVWGGNEQFF. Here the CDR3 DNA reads TGTGACTGGGTGTGGGGGGGCAATGAGCAGTTCTTC.

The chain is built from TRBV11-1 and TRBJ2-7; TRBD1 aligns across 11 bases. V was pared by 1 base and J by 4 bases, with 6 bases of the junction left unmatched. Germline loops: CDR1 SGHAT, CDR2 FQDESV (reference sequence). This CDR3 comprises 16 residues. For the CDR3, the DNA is TGTGCCAGCAGCTTAGAGGTTGGGACAGGGGGATACGAGCAGTACTTC. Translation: CASSLEVGTGGYEQYF.

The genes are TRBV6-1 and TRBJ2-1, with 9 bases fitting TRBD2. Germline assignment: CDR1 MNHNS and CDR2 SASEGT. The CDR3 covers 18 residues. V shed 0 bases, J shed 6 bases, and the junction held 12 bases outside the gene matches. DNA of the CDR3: TGTGCCAGCAGTGAAGCAGGCGGGGGGGCTGGTGGAGCCAATGAGCAGTTCTTC. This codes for CASSEAGGGAGGANEQFF.

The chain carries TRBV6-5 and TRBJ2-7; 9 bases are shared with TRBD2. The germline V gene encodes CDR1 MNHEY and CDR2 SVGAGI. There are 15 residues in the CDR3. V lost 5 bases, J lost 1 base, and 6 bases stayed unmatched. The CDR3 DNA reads TGTGCCAGCAGTGGTAGCCTAGCGGGGTCCTACGAGCAGTACTTC. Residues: CASSGSLAGSYEQYF.

The DNA for the CDR3 is TGTGCCAGCTCACCTCTAGCGCCAAGAGGCTACGAGCAGTACTTC. This sequence encodes CASSPLAPRGYEQYF. V and J are TRBV18 and TRBJ2-7, with TRBD2 as a possible D gene (6 bases). V lost 3 bases, J lost 3 bases, and 15 bases lay in between. Per the germline V gene, CDR1 is KGHSH and CDR2 is LQKENI. The CDR3 runs 15 residues.

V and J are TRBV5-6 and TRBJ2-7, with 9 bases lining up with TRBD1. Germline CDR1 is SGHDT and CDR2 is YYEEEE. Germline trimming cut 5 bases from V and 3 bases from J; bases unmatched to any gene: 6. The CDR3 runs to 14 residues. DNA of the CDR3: TGTGCCAGCAGTTCGGGGGACAGGGTCTACGAGCAGTACTTC. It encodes CASSSGDRVYEQYF.

The CDR3 DNA reads as TGTGCCAGCAGCCAACGACTGCAACTAGCGGGCCAGTCCTACGAGCAGTACTTC. Its protein product is CASSQRLQLAGQSYEQYF. The J gene is TRBJ2-7, the V gene TRBV11-2, with 9 bases aligning to TRBD2. Germline-derived CDR1 and CDR2 are SGHAT and FQNNGV. This CDR3 is 18 amino acids long. J lost 1 base, V lost 5 bases, and 15 bases had no gene match.

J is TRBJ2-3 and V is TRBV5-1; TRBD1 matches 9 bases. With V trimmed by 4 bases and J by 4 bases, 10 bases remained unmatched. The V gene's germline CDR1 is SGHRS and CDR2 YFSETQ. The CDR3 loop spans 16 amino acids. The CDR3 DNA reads TGCGCCAGCAGCCCTCCGGGGACAGGGCTGGCAGATACGCAGTATTTT. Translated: CASSPPGTGLADTQYF.

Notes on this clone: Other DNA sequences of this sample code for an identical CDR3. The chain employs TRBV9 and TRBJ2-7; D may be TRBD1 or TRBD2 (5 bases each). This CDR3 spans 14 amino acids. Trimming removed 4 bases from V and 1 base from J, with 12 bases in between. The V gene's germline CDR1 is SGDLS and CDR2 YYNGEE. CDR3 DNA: TGTGCCAGCAGCCCACGGGACGGATCCTACGAGCAGTACTTC. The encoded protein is CASSPRDGSYEQYF.

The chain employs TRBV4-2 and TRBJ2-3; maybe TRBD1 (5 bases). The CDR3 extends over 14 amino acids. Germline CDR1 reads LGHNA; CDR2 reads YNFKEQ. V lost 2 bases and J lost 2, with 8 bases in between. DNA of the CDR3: TGTGCCAGCAGCCAACAGGGTTACACAGATACGCAGTATTTT. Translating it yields CASSQQGYTDTQYF.

Here the CDR3 reads CAGGTNTGELFF. CDR3 bases: TGTGCGGGAGGAACGAACACCGGGGAGCTGTTTTTT. V usage is TRBV6-4 and J usage is TRBJ2-2; D possibly corresponds to TRBD2 (6 bases). This CDR3 region has 12 residues. Looked up from germline, CDR1 is MRHNA and CDR2 is SNTAGT.

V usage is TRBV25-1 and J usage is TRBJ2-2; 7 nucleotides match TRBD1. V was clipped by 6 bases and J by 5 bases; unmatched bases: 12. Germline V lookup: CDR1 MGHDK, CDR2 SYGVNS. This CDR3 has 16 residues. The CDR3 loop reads CASRPPGTGATGELFF. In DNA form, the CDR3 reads TGTGCCAGCAGGCCCCCGGGAACAGGGGCAACCGGGGAGCTGTTTTTT. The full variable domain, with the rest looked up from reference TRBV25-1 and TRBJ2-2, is EADIYQTPRYLVIGTGKKITLECSQTMGHDKMYWYQQDPGMELHLIHYSYGVNSTEKGDLSSESTVSRIRTEHFPLTLESARPSHTSQYLCASRPPGTGATGELFFGEGSRLTVL.

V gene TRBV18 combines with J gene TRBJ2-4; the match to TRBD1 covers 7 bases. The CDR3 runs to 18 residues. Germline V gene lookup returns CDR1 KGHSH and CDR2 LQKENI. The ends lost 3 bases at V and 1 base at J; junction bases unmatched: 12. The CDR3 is CASSPYPGQVRAKNIQYF. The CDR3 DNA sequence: TGTGCCAGCTCACCCTACCCCGGACAGGTCCGGGCCAAAAACATTCAGTACTTC.

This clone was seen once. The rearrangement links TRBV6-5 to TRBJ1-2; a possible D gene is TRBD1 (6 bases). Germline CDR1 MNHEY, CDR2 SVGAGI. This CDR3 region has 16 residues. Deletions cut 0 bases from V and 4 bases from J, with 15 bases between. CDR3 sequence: CASSYSGQGPSYGYTF. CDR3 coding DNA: TGTGCCAGCAGTTACTCAGGGCAGGGGCCCTCCTATGGCTACACCTTC.

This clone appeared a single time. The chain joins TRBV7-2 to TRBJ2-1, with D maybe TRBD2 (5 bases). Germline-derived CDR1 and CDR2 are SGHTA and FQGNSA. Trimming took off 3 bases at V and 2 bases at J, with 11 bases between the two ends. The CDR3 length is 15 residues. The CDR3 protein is CASSLERAPYNEQFF. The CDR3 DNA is TGTGCCAGCAGCTTGGAGAGGGCCCCCTACAATGAGCAGTTCTTC.

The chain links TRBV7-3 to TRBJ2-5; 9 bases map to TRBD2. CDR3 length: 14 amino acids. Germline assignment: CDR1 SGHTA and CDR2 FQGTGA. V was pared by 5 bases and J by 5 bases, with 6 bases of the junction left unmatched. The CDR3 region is CASSPGLARETQYF. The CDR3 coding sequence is TGTGCCAGCAGCCCGGGACTAGCAAGGGAGACCCAGTACTTC.

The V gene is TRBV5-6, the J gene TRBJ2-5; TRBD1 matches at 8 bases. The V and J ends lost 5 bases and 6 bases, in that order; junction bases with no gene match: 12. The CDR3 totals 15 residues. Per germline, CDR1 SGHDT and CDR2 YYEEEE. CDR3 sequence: CASRDWTGSSKTQYF. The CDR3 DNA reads TGTGCCAGCAGAGATTGGACAGGGTCTAGTAAGACCCAGTACTTC. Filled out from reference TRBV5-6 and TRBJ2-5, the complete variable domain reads DAGVTQSPTHLIKTRGQQVTLRCSPKSGHDTVSWYQQALGQGPQFIFQYYEEEERQRGNFPDRFSGHQFPNYSSELNVNALLLGDSALYLCASRDWTGSSKTQYFGPGTRLLVL.

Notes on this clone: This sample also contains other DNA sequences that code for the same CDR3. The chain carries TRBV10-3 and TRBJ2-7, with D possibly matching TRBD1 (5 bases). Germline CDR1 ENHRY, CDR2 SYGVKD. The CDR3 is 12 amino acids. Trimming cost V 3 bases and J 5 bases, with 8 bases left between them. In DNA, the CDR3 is TGTGCCATCAGTGAAAGGGGCGACGAGCAGTACTTC. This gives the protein CAISERGDEQYF.

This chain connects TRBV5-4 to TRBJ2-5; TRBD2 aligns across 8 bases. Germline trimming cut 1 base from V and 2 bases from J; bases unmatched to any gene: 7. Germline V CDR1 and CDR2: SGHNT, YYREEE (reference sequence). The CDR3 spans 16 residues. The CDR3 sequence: CASSLRSSGQQETQYF. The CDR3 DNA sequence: TGTGCCAGCAGCTTGAGGTCTAGCGGGCAACAAGAGACCCAGTACTTC. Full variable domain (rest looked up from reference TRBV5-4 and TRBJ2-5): ETGVTQSPTHLIKTRGQQVTLRCSSQSGHNTVSWYQQALGQGPQFIFQYYREEENGRGNFPPRFSGLQFPNYSSELNVNALELDDSALYLCASSLRSSGQQETQYFGPGTRLLVL.

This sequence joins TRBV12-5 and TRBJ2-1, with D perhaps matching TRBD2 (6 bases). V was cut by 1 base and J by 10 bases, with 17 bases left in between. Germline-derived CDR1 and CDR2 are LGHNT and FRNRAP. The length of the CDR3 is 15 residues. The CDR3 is CASGLGAGGNGEQFF. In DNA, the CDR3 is TGTGCTAGTGGTTTGGGAGCTGGGGGGAACGGAGAGCAGTTCTTC.

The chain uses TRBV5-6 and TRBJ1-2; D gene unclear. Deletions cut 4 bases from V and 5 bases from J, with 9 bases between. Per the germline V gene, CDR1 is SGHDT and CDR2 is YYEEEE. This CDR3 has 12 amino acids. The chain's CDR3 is CASSRYTYGYTF. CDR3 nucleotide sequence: TGTGCCAGCAGCCGTTACACTTATGGCTACACCTTC.

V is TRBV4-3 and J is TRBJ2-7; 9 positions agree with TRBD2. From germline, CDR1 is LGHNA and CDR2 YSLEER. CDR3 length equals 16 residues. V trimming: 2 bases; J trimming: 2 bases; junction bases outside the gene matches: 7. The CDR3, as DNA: TGCGCCAGCAGCCAAAACATAGCGGGAGCCCCCTACGAGCAGTACTTC. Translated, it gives CASSQNIAGAPYEQYF.

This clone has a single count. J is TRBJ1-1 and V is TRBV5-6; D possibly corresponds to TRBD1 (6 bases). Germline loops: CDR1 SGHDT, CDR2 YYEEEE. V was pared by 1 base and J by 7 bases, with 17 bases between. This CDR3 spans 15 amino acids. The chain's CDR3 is CASSLIASGASEAFF. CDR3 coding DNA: TGTGCCAGCAGCTTGATAGCGTCAGGGGCAAGTGAAGCTTTCTTT.